This T cell receptor beta chain is drawn from a study of T-cell reconstitution after alpha-beta-depleted transplantation in children. This sample's TCRbeta library carried unique molecular identifier barcodes. MiXCR, applied by TCRdb to the PCR reads, yields one record per CDR3 protein. The table lists hundreds of thousands of distinct CDR3 sequences, about 11% of them singletons. Germline V gives CDR1 MNHNS, CDR2 SASEGT. This CDR3 has 14 amino acids. Trimming pared 7 bases from V and 7 bases from J, leaving 17 bases between. This clonotype has ten or more counts. This sequence originates from a human donor who donated a stem cell graft to a child with acute lymphoblastic leukemia. This chain uses TRBV6-1 with TRBJ1-5, with D maybe TRBD1 (6 bases). Sequences were derived from PBMCs from the stem cell graft donor, sampled from the stem cell graft. CDR3 region: CASNGGRGGQPQHF. The CDR3 nucleotides read TGTGCCAGCAATGGGGGGCGTGGTGGACAGCCCCAGCATTTT.